The rows below give T cell receptor beta chains drawn from one sample of a study of T cell responses to AZD1222 COVID-19 vaccine. Generated by immunoSEQ multiplex PCR, the TCRdb table keeps only in-frame clones and is missing some. Of about 130,000 clones listed, under 95% are singletons. The specimen comprised peripheral blood, sampled on day 0 of AZD1222 vaccination. The receptors derive from an adult in good health. CDR3s include the opening cysteine and the closing phenylalanine or tryptophan. Each record gives: J gene, V gene, D gene, clone size, CDR3 protein, CDR3 DNA. A D gene is named only where the DNA matches it firmly. Size tells how often a clone was seen (once, few, many) or the class of an expanded clone, and some rows leave it out.

j_gene: TRBJ1-2
v_gene: TRBV5-1
d_gene: NA
abundance: once
CDR3aa: CASSLRQDPAGYTF
CDR3nt: TGCGCCAGCAGCTTGAGACAGGACCCAGCTGGCTACACCTTC

j_gene: TRBJ1-1
v_gene: TRBV19
d_gene: TRBD1
abundance: NA
CDR3aa: CASSIGQGRRNTEAFF
CDR3nt: TGTGCCAGTAGTATAGGACAGGGTAGGCGGAACACTGAAGCTTTCTTT

j_gene: TRBJ1-1
v_gene: TRBV28
d_gene: TRBD1
abundance: NA
CDR3aa: CASSFRGRGRTEAFF
CDR3nt: TGTGCCAGCAGTTTCAGAGGCAGGGGGCGGACTGAAGCTTTCTTT

j_gene: TRBJ2-5
v_gene: TRBV11-2
d_gene: TRBD1
abundance: NA
CDR3aa: CASTYRDSQETQYF
CDR3nt: TGTGCCAGCACCTATCGGGACAGCCAAGAGACCCAGTACTTC

j_gene: TRBJ2-1
v_gene: TRBV30
d_gene: TRBD2
abundance: NA
CDR3aa: CAASNSGRTLRQAKGQFF
CDR3nt: TGTGCCGCCTCTAATAGCGGGAGAACCTTACGACAGGCCAAAGGGCAGTTCTTC

j_gene: TRBJ2-7
v_gene: TRBV28
d_gene: TRBD1
abundance: NA
CDR3aa: CASSSGTGLGEQYF
CDR3nt: TGTGCCAGCAGTTCTGGGACAGGGTTGGGCGAGCAGTACTTC

j_gene: TRBJ1-2
v_gene: TRBV18
d_gene: TRBD1
abundance: NA
CDR3aa: CASSPGTVSNYGYTF
CDR3nt: TGTGCCAGCTCACCTGGGACAGTGAGCAACTATGGCTACACCTTC

j_gene: TRBJ2-2
v_gene: TRBV11-3
d_gene: TRBD1
abundance: NA
CDR3aa: CASSKTGEAGELFF
CDR3nt: TGTGCCAGCAGCAAGACAGGGGAGGCCGGGGAGCTGTTTTTT

j_gene: TRBJ2-2
v_gene: TRBV5-1
d_gene: TRBD2
abundance: NA
CDR3aa: CASSESGSGTGELFF
CDR3nt: TGCGCCAGCAGCGAAAGCGGGAGTGGGACCGGGGAGCTGTTTTTT

j_gene: TRBJ1-1
v_gene: TRBV6-5
d_gene: NA
abundance: NA
CDR3aa: CASRRTENTEAFF
CDR3nt: TGTGCCAGCAGAAGGACAGAGAACACTGAAGCTTTCTTT

j_gene: TRBJ2-3
v_gene: TRBV11-3
d_gene: TRBD2
abundance: NA
CDR3aa: CASSTYSGASDTQYF
CDR3nt: TGTGCCAGCAGTACCTATAGCGGGGCCTCGGATACGCAGTATTTT

j_gene: TRBJ1-6
v_gene: TRBV19
d_gene: NA
abundance: NA
CDR3aa: CASQEGRGYNSPLHF
CDR3nt: TGTGCCAGCCAAGAGGGGAGGGGTTATAATTCACCCCTCCACTTT

j_gene: TRBJ2-3
v_gene: TRBV5-1
d_gene: NA
abundance: NA
CDR3aa: CASSGGESTDTQYF
CDR3nt: TGCGCCAGCAGCGGCGGGGAGAGCACAGATACGCAGTATTTT

j_gene: TRBJ2-5
v_gene: TRBV5-1
d_gene: NA
abundance: NA
CDR3aa: CASSLSSWGGETQYF
CDR3nt: TGCGCCAGCAGCTTGAGTTCTTGGGGCGGCGAGACCCAGTACTTC

j_gene: TRBJ2-7
v_gene: TRBV7-2
d_gene: TRBD2
abundance: NA
CDR3aa: CASSYYNSGKGWDEQYF
CDR3nt: TGTGCCAGCAGCTACTATAATAGCGGGAAGGGCTGGGACGAGCAGTACTTC

j_gene: TRBJ1-1
v_gene: TRBV28
d_gene: NA
abundance: NA
CDR3aa: CASSLFGERAFF
CDR3nt: TGTGCCAGCAGTTTATTCGGAGAGAGGGCTTTCTTT

j_gene: TRBJ2-3
v_gene: TRBV7-8
d_gene: TRBD2
abundance: NA
CDR3aa: CASSLFSSGRATDTQYF
CDR3nt: TGTGCCAGCAGCTTATTTAGTAGCGGGAGGGCAACAGATACGCAGTATTTT

j_gene: TRBJ2-5
v_gene: TRBV6-6
d_gene: NA
abundance: NA
CDR3aa: CASSYGGRGMETQYF
CDR3nt: TGTGCCAGCAGTTACGGGGGGAGGGGGATGGAGACCCAGTACTTC

j_gene: TRBJ1-1
v_gene: TRBV4-1
d_gene: NA
abundance: NA
CDR3aa: CASSQEARRLNNAEAFF
CDR3nt: TGCGCCAGCAGCCAAGAAGCACGGAGGCTGAACAACGCTGAAGCTTTCTTT

j_gene: TRBJ2-3
v_gene: TRBV7-3
d_gene: NA
abundance: few
CDR3aa: CASSLDPGRSDTQYF
CDR3nt: TGTGCCAGCAGCTTAGACCCGGGCCGGTCAGATACGCAGTATTTT

j_gene: TRBJ1-1
v_gene: TRBV5-5
d_gene: NA
abundance: NA
CDR3aa: CASSSLIASTEAFF
CDR3nt: TGTGCCAGCAGCTCACTTATAGCAAGCACTGAAGCTTTCTTT

j_gene: TRBJ2-5
v_gene: TRBV7-9
d_gene: NA
abundance: NA
CDR3aa: CASSPTKGILQETQYF
CDR3nt: TGTGCCAGCAGCCCTACCAAGGGGATTCTCCAAGAGACCCAGTACTTC

j_gene: TRBJ2-7
v_gene: TRBV12-3/TRBV12-4
d_gene: TRBD1
abundance: NA
CDR3aa: CASRQGVREQYF
CDR3nt: TGTGCCAGCAGGCAGGGGGTACGAGAACAGTACTTC

j_gene: TRBJ1-6
v_gene: TRBV19
d_gene: TRBD1
abundance: NA
CDR3aa: CASSARRGNSPLHF
CDR3nt: TGTGCCAGTAGTGCTCGCAGGGGGAATTCACCCCTCCACTTT

j_gene: TRBJ1-2
v_gene: TRBV10-3
d_gene: TRBD1
abundance: NA
CDR3aa: CAITRGQNYGYTF
CDR3nt: TGTGCCATCACTAGGGGGCAAAACTATGGCTACACCTTC

j_gene: TRBJ2-2
v_gene: TRBV19
d_gene: NA
abundance: once
CDR3aa: CASNRNLNTGELFF
CDR3nt: TGTGCCAGTAACAGAAATCTGAACACCGGGGAGCTGTTTTTT

j_gene: TRBJ2-5
v_gene: TRBV7-2
d_gene: NA
abundance: NA
CDR3aa: CASSLDRAWETQYF
CDR3nt: TGTGCCAGCAGCTTAGACCGGGCCTGGGAGACCCAGTACTTC

j_gene: TRBJ1-1
v_gene: TRBV2
d_gene: NA
abundance: NA
CDR3aa: CASRPQGGSTEAFF
CDR3nt: TGTGCCAGCAGGCCCCAGGGTGGAAGCACTGAAGCTTTCTTT

j_gene: TRBJ1-5
v_gene: TRBV5-3
d_gene: NA
abundance: NA
CDR3aa: CARSLSFGRQPQHF
CDR3nt: TGTGCCAGAAGCTTGAGCTTCGGACGCCAGCCCCAGCATTTT

j_gene: TRBJ1-2
v_gene: TRBV30
d_gene: TRBD1
abundance: NA
CDR3aa: CAWSAGQGVIGYTF
CDR3nt: TGTGCCTGGAGTGCGGGACAGGGAGTAATTGGCTACACCTTC

j_gene: TRBJ1-5
v_gene: TRBV27
d_gene: NA
abundance: NA
CDR3aa: CASSTRGASNQPQHF
CDR3nt: TGTGCCAGCAGTACCCGAGGGGCGAGCAATCAGCCCCAGCATTTT

j_gene: TRBJ2-3
v_gene: TRBV11-1
d_gene: TRBD1
abundance: NA
CDR3aa: CASRGTGGEQYF
CDR3nt: TGTGCCAGCAGAGGGACAGGGGGTGAGCAGTATTTT

j_gene: TRBJ2-3
v_gene: TRBV11-2
d_gene: TRBD2
abundance: NA
CDR3aa: CASSVSGRGNTQYF
CDR3nt: TGTGCCAGCAGCGTCAGCGGGAGGGGGAATACGCAGTATTTT

j_gene: TRBJ2-1
v_gene: TRBV6-5
d_gene: TRBD2
abundance: few
CDR3aa: CASGTGLAVGEQFF
CDR3nt: TGTGCCAGCGGAACGGGACTAGCTGTTGGGGAGCAGTTCTTC

j_gene: TRBJ1-2
v_gene: TRBV28
d_gene: TRBD1
abundance: NA
CDR3aa: CASKRTGSGYTF
CDR3nt: TGTGCCAGCAAACGGACAGGGAGTGGCTACACCTTC

j_gene: TRBJ2-1
v_gene: TRBV19
d_gene: TRBD2
abundance: NA
CDR3aa: CASTVSSGRGNEQFF
CDR3nt: TGTGCCAGTACCGTTTCTAGCGGGAGGGGTAATGAGCAGTTCTTC

j_gene: TRBJ2-1
v_gene: TRBV6-2/TRBV6-3
d_gene: TRBD2
abundance: NA
CDR3aa: CASSLAGAQYNEQFF
CDR3nt: TGTGCCAGCAGTTTAGCGGGAGCCCAGTACAATGAGCAGTTCTTC

j_gene: TRBJ1-3
v_gene: TRBV7-6
d_gene: NA
abundance: NA
CDR3aa: CASSLVGGLGNTIYF
CDR3nt: TGTGCCAGCAGCTTAGTCGGGGGGCTTGGAAACACCATATATTTT

j_gene: TRBJ2-4
v_gene: TRBV19
d_gene: NA
abundance: NA
CDR3aa: CASKSSPDQNIQYF
CDR3nt: TGTGCCAGTAAGTCGTCGCCGGACCAAAACATTCAGTACTTC

j_gene: TRBJ1-1
v_gene: TRBV7-6
d_gene: NA
abundance: NA
CDR3aa: CASSLRYSGVGMNTEAFF
CDR3nt: TGTGCCAGCAGCTTACGGTACTCAGGGGTGGGCATGAACACTGAAGCTTTCTTT

j_gene: TRBJ2-2
v_gene: TRBV19
d_gene: TRBD1
abundance: NA
CDR3aa: CASRPDRGDTGELFF
CDR3nt: TGTGCCAGTAGACCAGACAGGGGGGACACCGGGGAGCTGTTTTTT

j_gene: TRBJ2-3
v_gene: TRBV2
d_gene: TRBD2
abundance: NA
CDR3aa: CASSPIGAGARTDTQYF
CDR3nt: TGTGCCAGCAGTCCCATCGGGGCGGGAGCTCGCACAGATACGCAGTATTTT

j_gene: TRBJ1-3
v_gene: TRBV3-1/TRBV3-2
d_gene: NA
abundance: NA
CDR3aa: CASSPGLAGISGNTIYF
CDR3nt: TGTGCCAGCAGCCCGGGCCTCGCAGGAATCTCTGGAAACACCATATATTTT